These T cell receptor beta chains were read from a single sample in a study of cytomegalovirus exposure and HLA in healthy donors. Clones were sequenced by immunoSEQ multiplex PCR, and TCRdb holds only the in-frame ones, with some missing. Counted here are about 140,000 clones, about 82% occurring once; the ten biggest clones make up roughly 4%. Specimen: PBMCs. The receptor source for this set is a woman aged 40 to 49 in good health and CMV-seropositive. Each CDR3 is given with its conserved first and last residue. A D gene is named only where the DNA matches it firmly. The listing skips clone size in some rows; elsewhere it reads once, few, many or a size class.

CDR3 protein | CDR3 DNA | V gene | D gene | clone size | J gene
CASTLTSGTDTQYF | TGTGCCAGTACTCTGACTAGCGGCACAGATACGCAGTATTTT | TRBV19 | TRBD2 | NA | TRBJ2-3
CASSPVAGRAYEQYF | TGTGCCAGCAGCCCCGTTGCAGGGAGGGCCTACGAGCAGTACTTC | TRBV28 | TRBD2 | few | TRBJ2-7
CASSPGQGGKETQYF | TGCGCCAGCAGCCCCGGACAGGGCGGTAAAGAGACCCAGTACTTC | TRBV5-1 | TRBD1 | NA | TRBJ2-5
CASSYEPSGTGELFF | TGTGCCAGCAGTTACGAGCCTAGCGGAACCGGGGAGCTGTTTTTT | TRBV6-5 | TRBD2 | NA | TRBJ2-2
CASSLVGGTRYEQYF | TGTGCCAGCAGCTTAGTAGGCGGGACCCGCTACGAGCAGTACTTC | TRBV7-8 | NA | NA | TRBJ2-7
CASRGLASPYEQYF | TGTGCCAGCAGGGGACTAGCGTCACCTTACGAGCAGTACTTC | TRBV27 | TRBD2 | NA | TRBJ2-7
CASSEAHQQYNEQFF | TGTGCCAGCAGTGAAGCGCATCAACAATACAATGAGCAGTTCTTC | TRBV2 | NA | NA | TRBJ2-1
CSVRDSPGETQYF | TGCAGCGTAAGGGACTCCCCAGGAGAGACCCAGTACTTC | TRBV29-1 | NA | NA | TRBJ2-5
CSVAGSSGRYNEQFF | TGCAGCGTTGCGGGGTCCAGCGGGAGGTACAATGAGCAGTTCTTC | TRBV29-1 | TRBD2 | NA | TRBJ2-1
CASHDRASNYGYTF | TGTGCCAGCCATGACAGGGCTTCTAACTATGGCTACACCTTC | TRBV28 | TRBD1 | NA | TRBJ1-2
CASSTRQGFGTDTQYF | TGTGCCAGCAGCACACGCCAGGGTTTTGGCACAGATACGCAGTATTTT | TRBV5-4 | NA | NA | TRBJ2-3
CASSLRQGARNEQFF | TGTGCCAGCAGCTTGCGGCAGGGGGCGCGCAATGAGCAGTTCTTC | TRBV5-4 | TRBD1 | NA | TRBJ2-1
CASSRDRGNTEAFF | TGCGCCAGCAGCCGGGACAGGGGAAACACTGAAGCTTTCTTT | TRBV4-3 | TRBD1 | few | TRBJ1-1
CASSPAGGLGEQYF | TGTGCCAGCAGCCCCGCGGGGGGGCTAGGGGAGCAGTACTTC | TRBV5-8 | TRBD2 | NA | TRBJ2-7
CASSYDAPQGGFWEETQYF | TGTGCCAGCAGCTACGACGCCCCCCAGGGGGGATTCTGGGAGGAGACCCAGTACTTC | TRBV5-8 | NA | once | TRBJ2-5
CASTDRGISTEAFF | TGTGCCAGCACCGACAGGGGCATCAGCACTGAAGCTTTCTTT | TRBV7-8 | TRBD1 | NA | TRBJ1-1
CASRPGQGARGYTF | TGTGCCAGCAGGCCTGGACAGGGGGCGCGCGGCTACACCTTC | TRBV5-6 | TRBD1 | NA | TRBJ1-2
CASSLRDRTFPKYSNQPQHF | TGTGCCAGCAGTTTACGGGACAGGACGTTTCCCAAATATAGCAATCAGCCCCAGCATTTT | TRBV28 | TRBD1 | NA | TRBJ1-5
CASSQVGSYGYTF | TGCGCCAGCAGCCAAGTGGGGAGCTATGGCTACACCTTC | TRBV4-1 | NA | NA | TRBJ1-2
CAISGGEYSYEQYF | TGTGCCATCAGTGGCGGGGAGTACTCCTACGAGCAGTACTTC | TRBV10-3 | NA | NA | TRBJ2-7
CASSGAGLSSYEQYF | TGCGCCAGCAGCGGCGCAGGGTTAAGCTCCTACGAGCAGTACTTC | TRBV5-1 | NA | few | TRBJ2-7
CASSFPNEETQYF | TGTGCCAGCAGCTTTCCCAATGAGGAGACCCAGTACTTC | TRBV12-1 | NA | once | TRBJ2-5
CASSPPLSAGYYEQYF | TGTGCCAGCAGCCCTCCCCTATCAGCGGGATACTACGAGCAGTACTTC | TRBV4-2 | TRBD2 | NA | TRBJ2-7
CASSLARQQNQPQHF | TGTGCCAGCAGCTTGGCGAGGCAGCAAAATCAGCCCCAGCATTTT | TRBV5-6 | NA | few | TRBJ1-5
CASRATTGVGETQYF | TGCGCCAGCAGGGCTACGACAGGGGTGGGGGAGACCCAGTACTTC | TRBV23-1 | TRBD1 | NA | TRBJ2-5
CAISESYLGTANLQETQYF | TGTGCCATCAGTGAGTCGTACCTGGGGACAGCAAATCTCCAAGAGACCCAGTACTTC | TRBV10-3 | TRBD1 | NA | TRBJ2-5
CASSQGGQTYEQYF | TGTGCCAGCAGCCAAGGGGGACAGACCTACGAGCAGTACTTC | TRBV5-5 | TRBD1 | NA | TRBJ2-7
CAISATSVGAQPQHF | TGTGCCATCAGTGCAACATCCGTAGGGGCCCAGCCCCAGCATTTT | TRBV10-3 | NA | NA | TRBJ1-5
CASSLSVNTEAFF | TGTGCCAGCAGCCTCTCGGTGAACACTGAAGCTTTCTTT | TRBV11-2 | NA | NA | TRBJ1-1
CASSYEGQLYEQYF | TGTGCCAGCAGTTACGAGGGACAGCTCTACGAGCAGTACTTC | TRBV6-6 | TRBD1 | NA | TRBJ2-7
CASRNQERNTIYF | TGTGCCAGCAGAAACCAGGAAAGAAACACCATATATTTT | TRBV2 | NA | NA | TRBJ1-3
CASSRDRDRSGNTIYF | TGTGCCAGCAGTCGTGACAGGGACCGCTCTGGAAACACCATATATTTT | TRBV7-9 | TRBD1 | NA | TRBJ1-3
CASSSPGGASYNEQFF | TGTGCCAGCAGCTCCCCCGGGGGGGCGTCCTACAATGAGCAGTTCTTC | TRBV11-2 | TRBD2 | NA | TRBJ2-1
CASSDGQGGNTIYF | TGTGCCAGCAGCGACGGACAGGGCGGAAACACCATATATTTT | TRBV5-8 | TRBD1 | few | TRBJ1-3
CASILTRDRGGYEQYF | TGTGCCAGCATCCTTACCCGGGACAGGGGTGGCTACGAGCAGTACTTC | TRBV7-8 | TRBD1 | NA | TRBJ2-7
CASSSPEAKFYDGYTF | TGTGCCAGCAGCTCCCCCGAGGCCAAATTCTATGATGGCTACACCTTC | TRBV13 | NA | NA | TRBJ1-2
CASSNTRGSYTEAFF | TGTGCCAGCAGCAATACCCGGGGTAGTTACACTGAAGCTTTCTTT | TRBV9 | NA | NA | TRBJ1-1
CATSRGRSYEQYF | TGTGCCACCAGCAGGGGGAGGTCCTACGAGCAGTACTTC | TRBV15 | NA | NA | TRBJ2-7
CASSTTPDDNSPLHF | TGTGCCAGCAGCACTACCCCTGACGATAATTCACCCCTCCACTTT | TRBV7-2 | NA | NA | TRBJ1-6
CASRLGSGAFF | TGTGCCAGCCGACTGGGGTCGGGGGCTTTCTTT | TRBV28 | NA | few | TRBJ1-1
CASSLGDRSSYEQYF | TGTGCCAGCAGTTTAGGCGACAGGAGCTCCTACGAGCAGTACTTC | TRBV28 | NA | NA | TRBJ2-7
CASSSGQYNSPLHF | TGTGCCAGCAGCTCAGGACAATATAATTCACCCCTCCACTTT | TRBV7-9 | NA | NA | TRBJ1-6
CASSSSVDRGNNSPLHF | TGTGCCAGCTCATCGTCTGTAGACAGGGGGAATAATTCACCCCTCCACTTT | TRBV18 | TRBD1 | NA | TRBJ1-6
CASSPSVGRGTEAFF | TGTGCCAGCAGCCCCTCCGTGGGGCGAGGTACTGAAGCTTTCTTT | TRBV13 | NA | few | TRBJ1-1
CASSQNLLGVSYEQYF | TGCGCCAGCAGCCAAAACCTGCTAGGGGTCAGCTACGAGCAGTACTTC | TRBV4-3 | NA | NA | TRBJ2-7
CASSLEAGISYNEQFF | TGTGCCAGCAGTTTAGAGGCAGGGATATCCTACAATGAGCAGTTCTTC | TRBV28 | NA | NA | TRBJ2-1
CASSGGTDLRTDTQYF | TGTGCCAGCAGCGGCGGGACAGACCTACGCACAGATACGCAGTATTTT | TRBV5-8 | NA | NA | TRBJ2-3
CASSTPGDKPGYTF | TGTGCCAGCAGCACACCGGGAGATAAGCCTGGCTACACCTTC | TRBV9 | NA | NA | TRBJ1-2
CASSQDPPLSETQYF | TGCGCCAGCAGCCAAGATCCCCCCCTTTCGGAGACCCAGTACTTC | TRBV4-1 | NA | once | TRBJ2-5
CASSPRDLNLEEQFF | TGTGCCAGCAGCCCCCGGGACTTGAACCTGGAGGAGCAGTTCTTC | TRBV9 | NA | NA | TRBJ2-1
CASSVPSGEQYF | TGTGCCAGCTCTGTTCCTTCGGGCGAGCAGTACTTC | TRBV18 | NA | NA | TRBJ2-7
CASSLTGTLNTGELFF | TGCGCCAGCAGCCTTACCGGGACACTTAACACCGGGGAGCTGTTTTTT | TRBV4-1 | NA | NA | TRBJ2-2
CASNGLGRNEQYF | TGTGCCAGCAATGGTCTAGGGAGAAACGAGCAGTACTTC | TRBV27 | NA | NA | TRBJ2-7
CASSPGTLNTEAFF | TGTGCCAGTAGCCCCGGGACACTAAACACTGAAGCTTTCTTT | TRBV19 | NA | NA | TRBJ1-1